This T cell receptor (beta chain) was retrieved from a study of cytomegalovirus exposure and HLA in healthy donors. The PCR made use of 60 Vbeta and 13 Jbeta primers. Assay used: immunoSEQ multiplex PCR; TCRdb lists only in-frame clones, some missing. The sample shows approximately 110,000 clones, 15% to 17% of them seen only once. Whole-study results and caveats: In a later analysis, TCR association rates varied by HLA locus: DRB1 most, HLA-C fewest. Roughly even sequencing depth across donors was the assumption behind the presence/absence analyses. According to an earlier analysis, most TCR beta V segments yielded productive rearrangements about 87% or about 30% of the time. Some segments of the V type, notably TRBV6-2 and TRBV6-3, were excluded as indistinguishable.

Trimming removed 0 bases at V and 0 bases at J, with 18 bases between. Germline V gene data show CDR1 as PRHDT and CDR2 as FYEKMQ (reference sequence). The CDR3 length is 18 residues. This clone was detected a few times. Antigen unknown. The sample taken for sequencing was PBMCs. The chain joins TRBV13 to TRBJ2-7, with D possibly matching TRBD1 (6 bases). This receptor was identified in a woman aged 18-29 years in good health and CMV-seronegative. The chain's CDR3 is CASSLGLGARGYSYEQYF. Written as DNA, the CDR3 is TGTGCCAGCAGCTTAGGCCTGGGGGCCAGGGGCTACTCCTACGAGCAGTACTTC.